Following are 7 T cell receptor beta chains from one sample sequenced in a study of T cell responses to AZD1222 COVID-19 vaccine. TCRdb keeps only in-frame clones here, not all; method: immunoSEQ multiplex PCR. This sample has about 150,000 clones; approximately 91% occur once, and the top ten carry around 1.8%. This sample comprised peripheral blood, obtained 28 days after the second AZD1222 dose. The source is an adult who received the AZD1222 COVID-19 vaccine.

This clone was observed once. V usage is TRBV11-2 and J usage is TRBJ1-1, with D possibly matching TRBD1 (5 bases). CDR3 length: 14 residues. Germline V gene data show CDR1 as SGHAT and CDR2 as FQNNGV. The ends were cut back, 5 bases at V and 0 bases at J, with 10 bases in the middle. The CDR3 DNA follows: TGTGCCAGCAGCCGCAGGGATTTGAACACTGAAGCTTTCTTT. Amino acids: CASSRRDLNTEAFF.

The V and J genes are TRBV21-1 and TRBJ1-1; the table names TRBD1, a call not compared with the DNA. TRBV21-1 is flagged as a pseudogene. CDR3 length equals 15 residues. Here the CDR3 DNA reads TGTGCCAGCAGCCGACCGGGACAGAAGAACACTGAAGCTTTCTTT. It yields the protein CASSRPGQKNTEAFF.

The CDR3 is CASSDTFGGQAFF. CDR3 sequence (DNA): TGTGCCAGCAGTGACACCTTTGGCGGGCAAGCTTTCTTT. The chain uses TRBV6-4 and TRBJ1-1; no clear D. The CDR3 consists of 13 residues. V was trimmed by 2 bases and J by 9 bases, leaving 13 bases between them. Germline values: CDR1 MRHNA, CDR2 SNTAGT.

The chain recombines TRBV6-2 or TRBV6-3 with TRBJ2-1; TRBD1 matches at 7 bases. The germline gives CDR1 MNHEY, CDR2 SVGEGT. V shed 5 bases, J shed 2 bases, and the junction held 9 bases outside the gene matches. The CDR3 covers 16 residues. The CDR3 DNA sequence: TGTGCCAGCAGTCGAAACAGGGGTGGTGCCTACAATGAGCAGTTCTTC. Its translation is CASSRNRGGAYNEQFF.

Here the CDR3 DNA reads TGTGCCAGCAGCCCCCCGGGGGGGGCGAGTACAGATACGCAGTATTTT. Residues: CASSPPGGASTDTQYF. The chain uses TRBV11-2 and TRBJ2-3, with 8 nucleotides matching TRBD2. The germline V gene has CDR1 SGHAT and CDR2 FQNNGV. V lost 5 bases to trimming and J lost 3 bases; unmatched junction nucleotides: 10. The CDR3 covers 16 residues. The whole variable domain, filled in from reference TRBV11-2 and TRBJ2-3, reads EAGVAQSPRYKIIEKRQSVAFWCNPISGHATLYWYQQILGQGPKLLIQFQNNGVVDDSQLPKDRFSAERLKGVDSTLKIQPAKLEDSAVYLCASSPPGGASTDTQYFGPGTRLTVL.

The chain uses TRBV5-1 and TRBJ1-6; maybe TRBD1 (5 bases). The CDR3 is 14 amino acids. Trimming stripped 5 bases from V and 6 bases from J, with 12 bases between. Germline V CDR1 and CDR2: SGHRS, YFSETQ. The CDR3 region is CASRDGRGNSPLHF. CDR3 nucleotide sequence: TGCGCCAGCAGGGACGGGAGGGGTAATTCACCCCTCCACTTT. The whole variable domain, filled in from reference TRBV5-1 and TRBJ1-6, reads KAGVTQTPRYLIKTRGQQVTLSCSPISGHRSVSWYQQTPGQGLQFLFEYFSETQRNKGNFPGRFSGRQFSNSRSEMNVSTLELGDSALYLCASRDGRGNSPLHFGNGTRLTVT.

This clone was detected a few times. This rearrangement joins TRBV2 to TRBJ2-7; weak D call: TRBD2 (7 bases). V was trimmed by 7 bases and J by 2 bases, leaving 15 bases between them. CDR1 is SNHLY, CDR2 FYNNEI, per germline. This CDR3 spans 14 amino acids. The CDR3 DNA sequence: TGTGCCAGCAACAAAGGGGGAGGGCCCTACGAGCAGTACTTC. The encoded protein is CASNKGGGPYEQYF.